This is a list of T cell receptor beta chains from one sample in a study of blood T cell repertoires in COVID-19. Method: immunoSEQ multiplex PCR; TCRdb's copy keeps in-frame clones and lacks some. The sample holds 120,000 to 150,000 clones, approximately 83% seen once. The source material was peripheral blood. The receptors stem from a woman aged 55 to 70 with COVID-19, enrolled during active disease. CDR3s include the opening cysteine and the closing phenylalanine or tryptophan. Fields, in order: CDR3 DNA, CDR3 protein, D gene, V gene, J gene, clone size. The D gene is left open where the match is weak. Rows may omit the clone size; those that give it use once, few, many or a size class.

cdr3_nt: TGCGCCACCCGGAATGACAGGAACACCGGGGAGCTGTTTTTT
cdr3_aa: CATRNDRNTGELFF
d_call: -
v_call: TRBV10-1
j_call: TRBJ2-2
clone_size: -

cdr3_nt: TGCGCCAGCAGCCGAGAAGGAGGGGCTCTGAGCACAGATACGCAGTATTTT
cdr3_aa: CASSREGGALSTDTQYF
d_call: -
v_call: TRBV4-1
j_call: TRBJ2-3
clone_size: -

cdr3_nt: TGTGCCAGCAGCCAAGATGCGGTCAGAACAGATACGCAGTATTTT
cdr3_aa: CASSQDAVRTDTQYF
d_call: -
v_call: TRBV3-1/TRBV3-2
j_call: TRBJ2-3
clone_size: -

cdr3_nt: TGCGCCAGCAGCTTGCCCACAGGAACCCTGAACACTGAAGCTTTCTTT
cdr3_aa: CASSLPTGTLNTEAFF
d_call: -
v_call: TRBV5-1
j_call: TRBJ1-1
clone_size: -

cdr3_nt: TGCGCCAGCAGTGAGATCAGGGAGGACTATGGCTACACCTTC
cdr3_aa: CASSEIREDYGYTF
d_call: -
v_call: TRBV10-2
j_call: TRBJ1-2
clone_size: -

cdr3_nt: TGTGCCAGCAGTCCCCTCATGGCAGGGTTTGGAAACACCATATATTTT
cdr3_aa: CASSPLMAGFGNTIYF
d_call: -
v_call: TRBV28
j_call: TRBJ1-3
clone_size: -

cdr3_nt: TGTGCCAGTCAAATGGACCAGGGATGGACTGAAGCTTTCTTT
cdr3_aa: CASQMDQGWTEAFF
d_call: -
v_call: TRBV19
j_call: TRBJ1-1
clone_size: -

cdr3_nt: TGTGCCAGCAGCGGACAGGGCTATGGCTACACCTTC
cdr3_aa: CASSGQGYGYTF
d_call: TRBD1
v_call: TRBV3-1/TRBV3-2
j_call: TRBJ1-2
clone_size: -

cdr3_nt: TGTGCCAGCAGTTCCTGGCAGGGGGCGGTCCAAAACACTGAAGCTTTCTTT
cdr3_aa: CASSSWQGAVQNTEAFF
d_call: TRBD1
v_call: TRBV6-2/TRBV6-3
j_call: TRBJ1-1
clone_size: few

cdr3_nt: TGTGCCAGCAGCGTAGGTAGCGGGGGGGCCGCTGAGCAGTTCTTC
cdr3_aa: CASSVGSGGAAEQFF
d_call: TRBD2
v_call: TRBV9
j_call: TRBJ2-1
clone_size: -

cdr3_nt: TGTGCCAGCAGGGCTAGCGGGGGGCCACACAATGAGCAGTTCTTC
cdr3_aa: CASRASGGPHNEQFF
d_call: TRBD2
v_call: TRBV6-5
j_call: TRBJ2-1
clone_size: -

cdr3_nt: TGTGCCAGTAGTATGACGGGGAATGAAAAACTGTTTTTT
cdr3_aa: CASSMTGNEKLFF
d_call: -
v_call: TRBV19
j_call: TRBJ1-4
clone_size: -

cdr3_nt: TGCGCCAGCAGCCAAGGACTAGCGGGGGGGCGGGGCACAGATACGCAGTATTTT
cdr3_aa: CASSQGLAGGRGTDTQYF
d_call: TRBD2
v_call: TRBV4-3
j_call: TRBJ2-3
clone_size: -

cdr3_nt: TGTGCCAGCAGCTTACAGGGGATAGGCACAGATACGCAGTATTTT
cdr3_aa: CASSLQGIGTDTQYF
d_call: -
v_call: TRBV7-2
j_call: TRBJ2-3
clone_size: -

cdr3_nt: TGTGCCAGCAGCGGGGGTGGGGCTAGCGGTTTCGGGACCCAGTACTTC
cdr3_aa: CASSGGGASGFGTQYF
d_call: TRBD2
v_call: TRBV9
j_call: TRBJ2-5
clone_size: once

cdr3_nt: TGTGCCAGCAGACTAGACACTCGCTCTGGAAACACCATATATTTT
cdr3_aa: CASRLDTRSGNTIYF
d_call: -
v_call: TRBV2
j_call: TRBJ1-3
clone_size: -

cdr3_nt: TGCAGCGTGGGAGGAGGGATCAATCAGCCCCAGCATTTT
cdr3_aa: CSVGGGINQPQHF
d_call: -
v_call: TRBV29-1
j_call: TRBJ1-5
clone_size: few

cdr3_nt: TGTGCCAGCAGCCAAGATCTTGAGGCGGCCCAAGGGCAGTACTTC
cdr3_aa: CASSQDLEAAQGQYF
d_call: -
v_call: TRBV4-2
j_call: TRBJ2-7
clone_size: -

cdr3_nt: TGCGCCAGCAGCTTGACAGGGTATACTGAAGCTTTCTTT
cdr3_aa: CASSLTGYTEAFF
d_call: -
v_call: TRBV5-1
j_call: TRBJ1-1
clone_size: -

cdr3_nt: TGTGCCAGCAGCTTTCTTGCAGGGGTACTGTTTTTT
cdr3_aa: CASSFLAGVLFF
d_call: -
v_call: TRBV11-2
j_call: TRBJ1-4
clone_size: -

cdr3_nt: TGTGCCTGGAGTGAAACAGGGATGGGAGTTGAAGCTTTCTTT
cdr3_aa: CAWSETGMGVEAFF
d_call: -
v_call: TRBV30
j_call: TRBJ1-1
clone_size: -

cdr3_nt: TGTGCCTGGAGTGTAAAGGGGACAGATACGCAGTATTTT
cdr3_aa: CAWSVKGTDTQYF
d_call: -
v_call: TRBV30
j_call: TRBJ2-3
clone_size: -

cdr3_nt: TGTGCCAGAAGACCCGGACAGCCCTCCTATAATTCACCCCTCCACTTT
cdr3_aa: CARRPGQPSYNSPLHF
d_call: -
v_call: TRBV5-3
j_call: TRBJ1-6
clone_size: -

cdr3_nt: TGTGCCAGCAGCCAAGCGGACAGCGGAAACACCATATATTTT
cdr3_aa: CASSQADSGNTIYF
d_call: -
v_call: TRBV4-2
j_call: TRBJ1-3
clone_size: -

cdr3_nt: TGCGCCAGCAGCTTGGCCTCGGGGAGGGAGACCCAGTACTTC
cdr3_aa: CASSLASGRETQYF
d_call: -
v_call: TRBV5-1
j_call: TRBJ2-5
clone_size: -

cdr3_nt: TGTGCCAGCAGTGCCGGGACAGGGGTAGCTTTCTTT
cdr3_aa: CASSAGTGVAFF
d_call: TRBD1
v_call: TRBV27
j_call: TRBJ1-1
clone_size: -

cdr3_nt: TGCGCCAGCTACGGACTGGGACAGGGAGGAGAAAAACTGTTTTTT
cdr3_aa: CASYGLGQGGEKLFF
d_call: TRBD1
v_call: TRBV4-3
j_call: TRBJ1-4
clone_size: -

cdr3_nt: TGCAGCGTTGAAGATCTGGCGACAGGGGATTCCCTCTCTGGAAACACCATATATTTT
cdr3_aa: CSVEDLATGDSLSGNTIYF
d_call: TRBD1
v_call: TRBV29-1
j_call: TRBJ1-3
clone_size: -

cdr3_nt: TGCGCCAGCAGCCTCCCCGAACGAGTGAGCGGGGCTGACTACAATGAGCAGTTCTTC
cdr3_aa: CASSLPERVSGADYNEQFF
d_call: TRBD2
v_call: TRBV4-1
j_call: TRBJ2-1
clone_size: once

cdr3_nt: TGCGCCAGCAGCTTGCAGGGACAGGGCGCCTCTAATGAAAAACTGTTTTTT
cdr3_aa: CASSLQGQGASNEKLFF
d_call: TRBD1
v_call: TRBV5-1
j_call: TRBJ1-4
clone_size: few

cdr3_nt: TGTGCCACTGACAGGGCCAATGAGCAGTTCTTC
cdr3_aa: CATDRANEQFF
d_call: TRBD1
v_call: TRBV19
j_call: TRBJ2-1
clone_size: -

cdr3_nt: TGCGCCAGCAGTCAATCGCGGCAGTCCTATGGCTACACCTTC
cdr3_aa: CASSQSRQSYGYTF
d_call: -
v_call: TRBV23-1
j_call: TRBJ1-2
clone_size: -

cdr3_nt: TGTGCCAGCAGCCTTCGGGGTAGCTACGAGCAGTACTTC
cdr3_aa: CASSLRGSYEQYF
d_call: -
v_call: TRBV3-1/TRBV3-2
j_call: TRBJ2-7
clone_size: -

cdr3_nt: TGCGCCAGCAGCTTGGACGCGGGTGCGAACACTGAAGCTTTCTTT
cdr3_aa: CASSLDAGANTEAFF
d_call: -
v_call: TRBV5-1
j_call: TRBJ1-1
clone_size: few

cdr3_nt: TGCGCCAGCAGCCAAGTAGGTAGAGGGGGTTCCTACGAGCAGTACTTC
cdr3_aa: CASSQVGRGGSYEQYF
d_call: -
v_call: TRBV4-1
j_call: TRBJ2-7
clone_size: -

cdr3_nt: TGCGCCAGCAGCCAAGGAACAAGTAACACCGGGGAGCTGTTTTTT
cdr3_aa: CASSQGTSNTGELFF
d_call: -
v_call: TRBV4-3
j_call: TRBJ2-2
clone_size: few

cdr3_nt: TGTGCCAGCAGCTTTTTCGGACAGGGTAAGAGCAATCAGCCCCAGCATTTT
cdr3_aa: CASSFFGQGKSNQPQHF
d_call: TRBD1
v_call: TRBV5-5
j_call: TRBJ1-5
clone_size: -

cdr3_nt: TGTGCCAGCAGTGCCTACAGGGAGCAGTACTTC
cdr3_aa: CASSAYREQYF
d_call: -
v_call: TRBV25-1
j_call: TRBJ2-7
clone_size: -

cdr3_nt: TGTGCCAGTAGTTCCTGGACTCGAGACGAGCAGTACTTC
cdr3_aa: CASSSWTRDEQYF
d_call: -
v_call: TRBV19
j_call: TRBJ2-7
clone_size: -

cdr3_nt: TGTGCCAGCAGTTCGCTCCAGGGGATTCAGCCCCAGCATTTT
cdr3_aa: CASSSLQGIQPQHF
d_call: -
v_call: TRBV6-6
j_call: TRBJ1-5
clone_size: once

cdr3_nt: TGTGCCAGCAGCAACTGGGAACTAGCGGGGGCCTCCGAGCAGTACTTC
cdr3_aa: CASSNWELAGASEQYF
d_call: TRBD2
v_call: TRBV7-9
j_call: TRBJ2-7
clone_size: -

cdr3_nt: TGCGCCAGCAGCTTCCGATTGGACAGGGGGAACACTGAAGCTTTCTTT
cdr3_aa: CASSFRLDRGNTEAFF
d_call: TRBD1
v_call: TRBV5-1
j_call: TRBJ1-1
clone_size: -

cdr3_nt: TGTGCCATCGGCGGGCGGGGGGTACAAGAGACCCAGTACTTC
cdr3_aa: CAIGGRGVQETQYF
d_call: TRBD2
v_call: TRBV10-3
j_call: TRBJ2-5
clone_size: -

cdr3_nt: TGTGCCAGCAGGCAAACCGGGACTCCAACGTCCTACAATGAGCAGTTCTTC
cdr3_aa: CASRQTGTPTSYNEQFF
d_call: -
v_call: TRBV7-9
j_call: TRBJ2-1
clone_size: -

cdr3_nt: TGCGCCAGCAGCTTCCGGGACAAAGGTTACTACAATGAGCAGTTCTTC
cdr3_aa: CASSFRDKGYYNEQFF
d_call: -
v_call: TRBV5-1
j_call: TRBJ2-1
clone_size: -